This T cell receptor (beta chain) was sequenced for a study of CD8+ T cells in alopecia areata. Points from the study as a whole: For lesional scalp, especially alopecia totalis/universalis, clonality was higher than in normal scalp. Clarity of TCR sharing across patients fell short of that in mice, possibly HLA-related.

V was pared by 3 bases and J by 5 bases, with 15 bases between. The CDR3 is 15 residues long. Germline assignment: CDR1 SGDLS and CDR2 YYNGEE. As concerns this clone: Its antigen is still unknown.

The authors extracted RNA and reverse transcribed it into cDNA as the sequencing template. Assay: immunoSEQ multiplex PCR; the TCRdb copy retains only in-frame clones and omits some. The table lists about 82,000 clones, roughly 51% of them singletons. From alopecia areata patients, lesional scalp punch biopsies and peripheral blood were collected. A FACSAria was used to sort CD4+ and CD8+ T cells. These cells came from PBMCs. This TCR derives from a human donor with alopecia areata. The rearrangement uses TRBV9 and TRBJ2-1; D may be TRBD1 (5 bases). Sequenced sample: NKG2D-high CD8+ T cells sorted from blood. The CDR3 is CASSGGDTTNNEQFF. The CDR3 coding sequence is TGTGCCAGCAGCGGGGGCGATACAACAAACAATGAGCAGTTCTTC.